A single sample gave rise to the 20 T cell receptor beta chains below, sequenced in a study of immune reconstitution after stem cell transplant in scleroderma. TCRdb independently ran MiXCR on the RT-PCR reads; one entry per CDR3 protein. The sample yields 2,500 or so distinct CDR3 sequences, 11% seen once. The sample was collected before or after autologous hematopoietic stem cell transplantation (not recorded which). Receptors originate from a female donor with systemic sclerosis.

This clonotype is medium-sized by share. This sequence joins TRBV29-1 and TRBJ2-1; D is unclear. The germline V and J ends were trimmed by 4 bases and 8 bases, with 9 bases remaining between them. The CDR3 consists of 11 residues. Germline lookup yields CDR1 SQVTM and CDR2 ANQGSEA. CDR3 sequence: CSVALNYEQFF. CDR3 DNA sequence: TGCAGCGTTGCGCTGAACTATGAGCAGTTCTTC.

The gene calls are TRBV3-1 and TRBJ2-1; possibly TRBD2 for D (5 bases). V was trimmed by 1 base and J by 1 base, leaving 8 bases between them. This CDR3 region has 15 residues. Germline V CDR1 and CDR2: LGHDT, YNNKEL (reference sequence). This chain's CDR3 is CASSQGTSSYNEQFF. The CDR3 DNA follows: TGTGCCAGCAGCCAAGGTACTAGTTCCTACAATGAGCAGTTCTTC.

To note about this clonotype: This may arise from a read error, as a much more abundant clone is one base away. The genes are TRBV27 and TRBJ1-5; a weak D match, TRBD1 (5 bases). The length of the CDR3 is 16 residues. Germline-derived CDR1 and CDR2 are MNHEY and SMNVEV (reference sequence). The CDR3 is CASSAQTEDSNQLQHF. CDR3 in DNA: TGTGCCAGCAGTGCACAGACAGAGGATAGCAATCAGCTCCAGCATTTT.

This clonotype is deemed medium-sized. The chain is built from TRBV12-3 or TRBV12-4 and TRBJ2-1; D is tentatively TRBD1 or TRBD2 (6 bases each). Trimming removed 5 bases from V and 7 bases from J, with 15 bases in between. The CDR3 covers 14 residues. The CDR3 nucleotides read TGTGCCAGCAGTCCCAACGGGGGCAGGAATGAGCAGTTCTTC. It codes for CASSPNGGRNEQFF.

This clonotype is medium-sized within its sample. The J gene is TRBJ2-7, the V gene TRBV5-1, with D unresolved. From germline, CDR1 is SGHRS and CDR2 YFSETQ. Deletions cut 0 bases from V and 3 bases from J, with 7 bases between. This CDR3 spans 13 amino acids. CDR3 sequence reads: CASSLVGYYEQYF. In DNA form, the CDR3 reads TGCGCCAGCAGCTTGGTGGGTTACTACGAGCAGTACTTC.

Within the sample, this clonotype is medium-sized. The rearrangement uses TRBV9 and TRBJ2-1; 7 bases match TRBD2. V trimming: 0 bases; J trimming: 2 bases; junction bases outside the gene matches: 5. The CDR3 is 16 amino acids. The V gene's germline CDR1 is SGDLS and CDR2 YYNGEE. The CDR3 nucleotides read TGTGCCAGCAGCGTAGGCGGCGGGGGACCCTACAATGAGCAGTTCTTC. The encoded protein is CASSVGGGGPYNEQFF. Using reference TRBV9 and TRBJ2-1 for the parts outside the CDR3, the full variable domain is DSGVTQTPKHLITATGQRVTLRCSPRSGDLSVYWYQQSLDQGLQFLIQYYNGEERAKGNILERFSAQQFPDLHSELNLSSLELGDSALYFCASSVGGGGPYNEQFFGPGTRLTVL.

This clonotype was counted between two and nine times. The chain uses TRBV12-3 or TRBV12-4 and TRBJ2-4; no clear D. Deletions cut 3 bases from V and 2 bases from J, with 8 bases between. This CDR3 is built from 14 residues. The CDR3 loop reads CASSFDGTKNIQYF. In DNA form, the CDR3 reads TGTGCCAGCAGTTTTGATGGGACCAAAAACATTCAGTACTTC.

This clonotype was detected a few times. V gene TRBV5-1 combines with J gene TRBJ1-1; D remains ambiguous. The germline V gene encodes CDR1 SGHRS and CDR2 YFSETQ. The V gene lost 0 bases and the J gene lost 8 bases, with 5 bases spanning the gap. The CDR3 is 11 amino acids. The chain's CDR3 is CASSLGYEAFF. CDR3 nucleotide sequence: TGCGCCAGCAGCTTGGGGTACGAAGCTTTCTTT.

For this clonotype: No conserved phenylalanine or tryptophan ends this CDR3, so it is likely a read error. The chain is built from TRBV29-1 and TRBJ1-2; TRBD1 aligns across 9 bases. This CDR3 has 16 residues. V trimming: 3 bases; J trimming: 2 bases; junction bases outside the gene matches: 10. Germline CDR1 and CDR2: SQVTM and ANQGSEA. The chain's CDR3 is CSVDGVLGTGNYGYTS. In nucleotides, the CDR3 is TGCAGCGTTGATGGGGTTTTGGGGACAGGGAACTATGGCTACACCTCC.

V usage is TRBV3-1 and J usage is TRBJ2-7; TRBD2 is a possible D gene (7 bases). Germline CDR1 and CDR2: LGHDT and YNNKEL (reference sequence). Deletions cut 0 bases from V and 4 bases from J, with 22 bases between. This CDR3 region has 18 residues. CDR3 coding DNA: TGTGCCAGCAGCCAAGAGACGCCATGGGGGCGGGGGACGTACGAGCAGTACTTC. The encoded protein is CASSQETPWGRGTYEQYF.

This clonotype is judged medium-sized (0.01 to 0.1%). CDR3 DNA: TGCAGTGCTTCTCAGGGGTCTGGTTCTTTTGGCGAGCAGTACTTC. Translating gives CSASQGSGSFGEQYF. The genes are TRBV20-1 and TRBJ2-7; perhaps TRBD1 as D (6 bases). Germline V gene lookup returns CDR1 DFQATT and CDR2 SNEGSKA (reference sequence). CDR3 length: 15 amino acids. The ends were cut back, 5 bases at V and 6 bases at J, with 23 bases in the middle.

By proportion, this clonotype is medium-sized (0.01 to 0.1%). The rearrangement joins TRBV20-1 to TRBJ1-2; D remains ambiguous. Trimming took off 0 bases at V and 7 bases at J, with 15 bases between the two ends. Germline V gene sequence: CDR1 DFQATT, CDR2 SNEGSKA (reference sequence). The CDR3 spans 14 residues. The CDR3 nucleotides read TGCAGTGCTAGAGAACCCCAGGCTTTGAGTGGCTACACCTTC. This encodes CSAREPQALSGYTF.

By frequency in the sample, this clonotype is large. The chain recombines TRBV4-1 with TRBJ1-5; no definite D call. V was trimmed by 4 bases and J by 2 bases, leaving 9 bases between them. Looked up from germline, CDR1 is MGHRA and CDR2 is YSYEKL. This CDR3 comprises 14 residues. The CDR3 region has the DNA TGCGCCAGCAGCCCGGAGGGTGGCAATCAGCCCCAGCATTTT. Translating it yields CASSPEGGNQPQHF.

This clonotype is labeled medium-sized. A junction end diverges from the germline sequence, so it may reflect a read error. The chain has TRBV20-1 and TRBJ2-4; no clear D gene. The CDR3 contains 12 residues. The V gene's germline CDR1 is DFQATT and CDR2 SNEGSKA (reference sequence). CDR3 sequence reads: CSASRAENIQYF. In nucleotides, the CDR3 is TGCAGTGCTAGTCGAGCCGAAAATATTCAGTACTTC.

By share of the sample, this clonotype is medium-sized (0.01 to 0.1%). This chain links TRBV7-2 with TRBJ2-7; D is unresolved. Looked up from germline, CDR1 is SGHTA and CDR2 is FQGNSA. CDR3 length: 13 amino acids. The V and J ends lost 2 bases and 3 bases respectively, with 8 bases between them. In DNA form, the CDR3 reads TGTGCCAGCAGCTTAAGCCGTCACTACGAGCAGTACTTC. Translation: CASSLSRHYEQYF.

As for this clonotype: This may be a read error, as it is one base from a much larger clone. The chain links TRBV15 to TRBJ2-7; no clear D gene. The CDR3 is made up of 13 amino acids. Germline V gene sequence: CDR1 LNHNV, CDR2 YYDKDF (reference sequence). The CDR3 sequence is CATSLGPVGILVF. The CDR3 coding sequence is TGTGCCACCAGTCTCGGGCCAGTGGGAATTCTGGTCTTC.

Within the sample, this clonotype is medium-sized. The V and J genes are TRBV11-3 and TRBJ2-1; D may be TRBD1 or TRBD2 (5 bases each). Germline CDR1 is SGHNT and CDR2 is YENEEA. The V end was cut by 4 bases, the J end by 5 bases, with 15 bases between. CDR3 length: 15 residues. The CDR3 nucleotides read TGTGCCAGCAGCTACAGAGGGGCCCGGAACAATGAGCAGTTCTTC. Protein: CASSYRGARNNEQFF.

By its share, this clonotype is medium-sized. DNA of the CDR3: TGCAGCGTTGGGGGACCAACGGCCAACAATGAGCAGTTCTTC. Amino acids: CSVGGPTANNEQFF. V usage is TRBV29-1 and J usage is TRBJ2-1; D may match TRBD1 or TRBD2 (5 bases each). This CDR3 has 14 amino acids. V was cut by 4 bases and J by 5 bases, with 15 bases left in between. Germline loops: CDR1 SQVTM, CDR2 ANQGSEA.

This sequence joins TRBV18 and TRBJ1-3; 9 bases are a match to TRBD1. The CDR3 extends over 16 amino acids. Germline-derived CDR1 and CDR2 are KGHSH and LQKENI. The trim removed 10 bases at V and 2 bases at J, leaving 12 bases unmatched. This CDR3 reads CANSLTGGFAGNTIYF. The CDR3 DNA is TGTGCCAACTCGCTGACAGGGGGTTTCGCTGGAAACACCATATATTTT. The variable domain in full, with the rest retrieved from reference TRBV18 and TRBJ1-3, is NAGVMQNPRHLVRRRGQEARLRCSPMKGHSHVYWYRQLPEEGLKFMVYLQKENIIDESGMPKERFSAEFPKEGPSILRIQQVVRGDSAAYFCANSLTGGFAGNTIYFGEGSWLTVV.

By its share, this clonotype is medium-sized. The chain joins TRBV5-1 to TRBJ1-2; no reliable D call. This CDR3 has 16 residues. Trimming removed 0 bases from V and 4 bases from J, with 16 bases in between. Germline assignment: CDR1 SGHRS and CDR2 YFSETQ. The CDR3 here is CASSLEGRQRSYGYTF. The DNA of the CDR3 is TGCGCCAGCAGCTTGGAAGGGCGGCAGAGGTCCTATGGCTACACCTTC.